Below, one TCR beta chain is given with its context. The antigen is undetermined. The CDR3 extends over 14 amino acids. The germline gives CDR1 LGHNA, CDR2 YSLEER. V was cut by 4 bases and J by 1 base, with 7 bases left in between. The data derive from a study of cytomegalovirus exposure and HLA in healthy donors. Study findings and constraints: DRB1 showed the most TCR associations and HLA-C the fewest in a later analysis, as rates varied by HLA locus. Overall, approximately 180 TCR beta chains were annotated as cytomegalovirus-associated. The only immune exposure information that was available was CMV serostatus. Across donors, sequencing depth was assumed by presence/absence analyses to be roughly uniform.

It was with 60 Vbeta and 13 Jbeta primers that the PCR ran. Assay used: immunoSEQ multiplex PCR; TCRdb lists only in-frame clones, some missing. The profile shows 80,000 to 100,000 clones, about 80% of them singletons. The receptor comes from a human donor in good health. This chain links TRBV4-3 with TRBJ2-2, with D possibly matching TRBD2 (5 bases). The sample comprised PBMCs. The CDR3 DNA reads TGCGCCAGCAGCCTCGGGATGAACACCGGGGAGCTGTTTTTT. Encoded protein: CASSLGMNTGELFF.